The clone carrying this TCR delta chain was seen more than once but under ten times. This sample is drawn from a study of gamma-delta chains in newborns, infants, children. TCRdb reanalyzed the reads using CATT. The sample gives 8,900 or so delta-chain clones, about 1.6% of which show up once; approximately 8% is in the top ten. The length of the CDR3 is 14 residues. V gave up 3 bases and J gave up 8 bases, with 16 bases separating them. Germline V gives CDR1 TSWWSYY, CDR2 QGS. This sequence joins TRDV1 and TRDJ1, with D unresolved. The receptor comes from a child who was a newborn, infant or young child, either healthy, febrile or measles-vaccinated (not recorded which). Sequences were obtained from blood. CDR3 amino acids: CALGDPCHGPKLIF. The CDR3 DNA reads TGTGCTCTTGGGGATCCTTGCCACGGACCAAAACTCATCTTT.